This T cell receptor beta chain was sequenced in a study of cytomegalovirus exposure and HLA in healthy donors. Across the study: Later analysis reported that the approximately 110 validation repertoires shared the platform of the roughly 710 first-cohort repertoires.

Whole-study results and caveats: According to the study, 150 to 200 TCR beta chains were cytomegalovirus-associated.

Here immunoSEQ multiplex PCR was the method, and the copy in TCRdb shows in-frame clones only, minus some. This repertoire shows some 76,000 clones, roughly 94% found once; its top ten account for approximately 3.3%. This CDR3 is built from 14 residues. Germline loops: CDR1 SGHTA, CDR2 FQGTGA. The junction had 4 bases not matched to a gene; V was cut back by 5 bases and J by 7 bases. On this clone itself: Antigen: not known.

The chain couples TRBV7-3 to TRBJ2-2; 10 bases are a match to TRBD1. Sequencing was carried out using PBMCs. This receptor was obtained from a woman aged 18 to 35 in good health and CMV-seropositive. The CDR3 loop is CASSRTGGIGELFF. CDR3 DNA: TGTGCCAGCAGCCGGACAGGGGGAATCGGGGAGCTGTTTTTT.